The sequence of this T cell receptor beta chain was determined in a study of blood T cell repertoires in COVID-19. The wider study: Acute-phase and convalescent COVID-19 samples originated in the United States, Italy and Spain. Sample material is recorded as cDNA or gDNA derived from T cells, B-cell-depleted T cells, or PBMCs.

This CDR3 region has 15 residues. Between the trimmed V and J ends, which lost 4 bases and 4 bases, there was a span of 14 bases. The germline CDR1 and CDR2 sequences are SGHTA and FQGNSA. In the authors' methods: The assay estimated nucleated cells by amplifying reference gene primers. Assay used: immunoSEQ multiplex PCR; TCRdb lists only in-frame clones, some missing. The V and J calls and clone size were taken over from that table, and D and trimming were inferred from the DNA. This table has almost 200,000 clones, less than 90% appearing once. The V gene is TRBV7-2, the J gene TRBJ2-1, with D possibly being TRBD2 (6 bases). The TCR originated in a woman aged 70 to 79 with acute or convalescent COVID-19. The sequencing sample was made of peripheral blood. The DNA for the CDR3 is TGTGCCAGCAGCTCCCCGGGACTGGCTTACAATGAGCAGTTCTTC. Its translation: CASSSPGLAYNEQFF.